Listed below are T cell receptor beta chains from one sample, sequenced in a study of blood T cell repertoires in COVID-19. The assay was immunoSEQ multiplex PCR, and TCRdb's table has in-frame clones only and misses some. Of some 490,000 clones listed, 88% are singletons. Sequencing input: PBMCs or T cells enriched from blood (not recorded which). The origin of the receptors is a woman in her sixties who had recovered from COVID-19. CDR3s include the opening cysteine and the closing phenylalanine or tryptophan. D genes are given only for firm matches. A row's size may be missing; if present it is once, few, many or a size class.

abundance	j_gene	d_gene	v_gene	CDR3nt	CDR3aa
NA	TRBJ1-1	NA	TRBV5-1	TGCGCCAGCAGCTTGGAAGGCCAGCGGACTGAAGCTTTCTTT	CASSLEGQRTEAFF
NA	TRBJ2-3	TRBD2	TRBV7-2	TGTGCCACCCGTAGCGGGGGACACTACACAGATACGCAGTATTTT	CATRSGGHYTDTQYF
NA	TRBJ1-1	NA	TRBV12-3/TRBV12-4	TGTGCCAGCACCCAGGCAGGGCGCACTGAAGCTTTCTTT	CASTQAGRTEAFF
NA	TRBJ2-1	TRBD2	TRBV10-2	TGCGCCAGCTCCCCCCGACTAGCGGGGGGGCTGGAGCAGTTCTTC	CASSPRLAGGLEQFF
NA	TRBJ1-5	NA	TRBV7-9	TGTGCCAGCAGCCTTAACATGGATCAGCCCCAGCATTTT	CASSLNMDQPQHF
NA	TRBJ1-2	NA	TRBV14	TGTGCCAGCAGCCAAGGGGGGGGTGACTATGGCTACACCTTC	CASSQGGGDYGYTF
NA	TRBJ1-1	NA	TRBV5-1	TGCGCCAGCAGGGGCTTACCCAACACTGAAGCTTTCTTT	CASRGLPNTEAFF
NA	TRBJ2-3	TRBD2	TRBV6-1	TGTGCCAGCAGTGAAGGGCTAGCGGGGGGGCCGTCTGAAGATACGCAGTATTTT	CASSEGLAGGPSEDTQYF
NA	TRBJ2-1	NA	TRBV9	TGTGCCAGCAGCGTACTCTCCGGGGATGAGCAGTTCTTC	CASSVLSGDEQFF
NA	TRBJ1-2	TRBD1	TRBV29-1	TGCAGCGTTGGCGACAGGGGATCCGGCTACACCTTC	CSVGDRGSGYTF
NA	TRBJ2-1	NA	TRBV3-1/TRBV3-2	TGTGCCAGCAGCCAAGTGGTAAGGGGCAATGAGCAGTTCTTC	CASSQVVRGNEQFF
NA	TRBJ2-2	NA	TRBV19	TGTGCCAGTAGTATTGAGGTTCCCACCGGGGAGCTGTTTTTT	CASSIEVPTGELFF
NA	TRBJ1-1	NA	TRBV2	TGTGCCAGCAAAGGGACATCGAACACTGAAGCTTTCTTT	CASKGTSNTEAFF
NA	TRBJ2-5	NA	TRBV11-2	TGTGCCAGCAGCTTGGGACTTAAAGAGACCCAGTACTTC	CASSLGLKETQYF
few	TRBJ1-5	TRBD1	TRBV2	TGTGCCAGCAGCGTCCGGGACAGCGGGCTTAGCAATCAGCCCCAGCATTTT	CASSVRDSGLSNQPQHF
NA	TRBJ2-1	NA	TRBV29-1	TGCAGCGTTGGGAGTGGGTACGAGCAGTTCTTC	CSVGSGYEQFF
NA	TRBJ1-6	TRBD1	TRBV30	TGTGCCTGGACTCGCCCGGGACAGGGAATCTATTCACCCCTCCACTTT	CAWTRPGQGIYSPLHF
NA	TRBJ2-1	TRBD1	TRBV6-6	TGTGCCAGCAGCTCGCCCCCAGACAGGGGGCCCCATTCTGGCGTGGGTGAGCAGTTCTTC	CASSSPPDRGPHSGVGEQFF
NA	TRBJ1-4	TRBD1	TRBV5-1	TGCGCCAGCAGCTCACAGGGGATTAGTGAAAAACTGTTTTTT	CASSSQGISEKLFF
NA	TRBJ2-3	NA	TRBV27	TGTGCCAGCAGTTTATTTTCGCGGAGCACAGATACGCAGTATTTT	CASSLFSRSTDTQYF
NA	TRBJ1-4	NA	TRBV6-6	TGTGCCAGCAGTCGATTCCAGGGGAATGAAAAACTGTTTTTT	CASSRFQGNEKLFF
NA	TRBJ1-5	NA	TRBV30	TGTGCCTGGAGTGTACCGTCCACGGGGGATCAGCCCCAGCATTTT	CAWSVPSTGDQPQHF
NA	TRBJ1-2	TRBD1	TRBV6-5	TGTGCCAGCAGCCCACAGGGGGACTATGGCTACACCTTC	CASSPQGDYGYTF
NA	TRBJ1-6	TRBD1	TRBV3-1/TRBV3-2	TGTGCCAGCAGCCAAGGACAGGGAAAGGGACCCCTCCACTTT	CASSQGQGKGPLHF
NA	TRBJ2-7	NA	TRBV5-1	TGCGCCAGCAGCATAGAAGCGGAGGTCTACGAGCAGTACTTC	CASSIEAEVYEQYF
NA	TRBJ1-1	NA	TRBV9	TGTGCCAGCAGCGTAGGGGCAGGCTCGAACACTGAAGCTTTCTTT	CASSVGAGSNTEAFF
NA	TRBJ1-5	NA	TRBV6-4	TGTGCCAGCAGATACAACACGCCCCAGCATTTT	CASRYNTPQHF
NA	TRBJ1-5	TRBD1	TRBV28	TGTGCCAGCAGTTCGACAGGGGGATGGACATACAATCAGCCCCAGCATTTT	CASSSTGGWTYNQPQHF
NA	TRBJ1-1	NA	TRBV27	TGTGCCAGCAGTTTATCGGGGACACTACCGAACACTGAAGCTTTCTTT	CASSLSGTLPNTEAFF
NA	TRBJ1-6	NA	TRBV2	TGTGCCAGCAGTGAATGGTTAGGGACACGGTATAATTCACCCCTCCACTTT	CASSEWLGTRYNSPLHF
NA	TRBJ2-7	NA	TRBV6-5	TGTGCCAGCAGTTACTCGGTGGGGGCTGGGGAGCAGTACTTC	CASSYSVGAGEQYF
NA	TRBJ2-5	NA	TRBV6-1	TGTGCCAGCAGTGAAACGCCCAGGAGGGCCCAGTACTTC	CASSETPRRAQYF
NA	TRBJ1-1	NA	TRBV6-5	TGTGCCAGCAGTTTATTAGGGGGGGGCACTGAAGCTTTCTTT	CASSLLGGGTEAFF
NA	TRBJ1-4	NA	TRBV12-3/TRBV12-4	TGTGCCAGCAGTAGACAGATTAATGAAAAACTGTTTTTT	CASSRQINEKLFF
NA	TRBJ2-2	TRBD1	TRBV11-3	TGTGCCAGCAGCTCACAGGGGTCCGGGGAGCTGTTTTTT	CASSSQGSGELFF
many	TRBJ1-1	TRBD1	TRBV6-5	TGTGCCAGTAAGACAGGGTGGGGCACTGAAGCTTTCTTT	CASKTGWGTEAFF
NA	TRBJ2-7	NA	TRBV6-5	TGTGCCAGCAGCTCCCAGGGGATCTGGAGCGAGCAGTACTTC	CASSSQGIWSEQYF
NA	TRBJ1-5	TRBD1	TRBV6-2/TRBV6-3	TGTGCCAGCAGTTATCGACAGGGGGTTCAGCCCCAGCATTTT	CASSYRQGVQPQHF
NA	TRBJ1-2	NA	TRBV6-5	TGTGCCAGCAGTCACCGTGGGAGCCGTAACTATGGCTACACCTTC	CASSHRGSRNYGYTF
once	TRBJ2-6	TRBD1	TRBV3-1/TRBV3-2	TGTGCCAGCAGCCTTCACAGGGGCTCTGGGGCCAACGTCCTGACTTTC	CASSLHRGSGANVLTF
NA	TRBJ1-2	NA	TRBV4-1	TGCGCCAGCAGCTTGGGGGGGAATGGCTACACCTTC	CASSLGGNGYTF
NA	TRBJ2-7	NA	TRBV6-1	TGTGCCAGCAGTGAATATCTGGGGCTCGACGAGCAGTACTTC	CASSEYLGLDEQYF
NA	TRBJ1-2	TRBD1	TRBV6-6	TGTGCCAGCAGTTACTCGTTGAGGGGGCGAGACTATGGCTACACCTTC	CASSYSLRGRDYGYTF
NA	TRBJ1-5	NA	TRBV3-1/TRBV3-2	TGTGCCAGCAGCCAAGATGTGGGAGATCAGCCCCAGCATTTT	CASSQDVGDQPQHF
NA	TRBJ2-3	NA	TRBV5-1	TGCGCCAGCAGCTTGGCGCCGGGAAGCACAGATACGCAGTATTTT	CASSLAPGSTDTQYF
NA	TRBJ1-1	TRBD1	TRBV15	TGTGCCACCAGGGGACAGGGGAGCTCAAAATGGGAAGCTTTCTTT	CATRGQGSSKWEAFF
NA	TRBJ2-7	NA	TRBV7-2	TGTGCCAGCAGCTTATCTGGGAGTGGCGAGCAGTACTTC	CASSLSGSGEQYF
once	TRBJ1-3	NA	TRBV4-2	TGTGCCAGCAGCCAAGTCCCCGCGGGGAGGGGGGCTGGAAACACCATATATTTT	CASSQVPAGRGAGNTIYF
NA	TRBJ1-1	NA	TRBV2	TGTGCCAGCAGTGGGGCAGCCACTGAAGCTTTCTTT	CASSGAATEAFF
once	TRBJ2-5	NA	TRBV10-1	TGCGCCAGCAGTGAGTCGACTCAGCAAGAGACCCAGTACTTC	CASSESTQQETQYF
NA	TRBJ1-1	NA	TRBV6-5	TGTGCCAGCAGTTACGGGACACTGAACACTGAAGCTTTCTTT	CASSYGTLNTEAFF
few	TRBJ1-1	NA	TRBV10-3	TGTGCCATCAGCGCAGGATCGCATGAAGCTTTCTTT	CAISAGSHEAFF
NA	TRBJ2-7	NA	TRBV11-3	TGTGCCAGCAGCTTAAACCGAGGGGGACTATACGAGCAGTACTTC	CASSLNRGGLYEQYF
NA	TRBJ1-6	NA	TRBV11-2	TGTGCCAGCAGCTTAGTGGGGGGCTCCTATAATTCACCCCTCCACTTT	CASSLVGGSYNSPLHF